Listed below are T cell receptor beta chains from one sample, sequenced in a study of blood T cells in healthy people across ages. TCRdb re-analysed the 5' RACE reads in MiXCR, keeping a single row per CDR3 protein. The sample shows fewer than 1.5 million distinct CDR3 sequences, about 40% of them seen only once. Sequenced input: blood. Receptors were obtained from a young woman in good health. CDR3s include the opening cysteine and the closing phenylalanine or tryptophan. The D gene is left open where the match is weak. The size of a clone is reported for some rows only, either as once, few or many, or as a class for expanded clones.

-	TRBJ2-1	TRBV19	TRBD2	TGTGCCAGTAGTGCACCTCGGACTAGCGACAGCTACAATGAGCAGTTCTTC	CASSAPRTSDSYNEQFF
-	TRBJ2-3	TRBV6-7	-	TGTGCCAGCAGTTACGGGGCCCGGGATACGCAGTATTTT	CASSYGARDTQYF
-	TRBJ2-3	TRBV3-1	TRBD1	TGTGCCAGCAGTCCAAGACAGGGGGGATTTGCCACAGATACGCAGTATTTT	CASSPRQGGFATDTQYF
many	TRBJ2-1	TRBV6-2/TRBV6-3	TRBD2	TGTGCCAGTCAACTAGCGGGAGGGGATGAGCAGTTCTTC	CASQLAGGDEQFF
few	TRBJ2-7	TRBV5-1	TRBD1	TGCGCCAGCAGCCCCGGGACAGCTAATATACCCGGCTACGAGCAGTACTTC	CASSPGTANIPGYEQYF
few	TRBJ2-3	TRBV12-3/TRBV12-4	-	TGTGCCAGCAGTTTGTGGGGGGGCGACTCAGATACGCAGTATTTT	CASSLWGGDSDTQYF
-	TRBJ2-5	TRBV28	TRBD2	TGTGCCAGCAGTTTAGGCCGGCTAGCGGGCTTCGGGATCAATGAGCAGTACTTC	CASSLGRLAGFGINEQYF
-	TRBJ1-5	TRBV20-1	-	TGCAGTGCTCAAGGGTACCACAATCAGCCCCAGCATTTT	CSAQGYHNQPQHF
few	TRBJ2-5	TRBV9	-	TGTGCCAGCAGCGCCCCCCCGCAAGAGACCCAGTACTTC	CASSAPPQETQYF
-	TRBJ2-3	TRBV5-1	TRBD2	TGCGCCAGCAGCTTGGATAGCGGGAGCGATACGCAGTATTTT	CASSLDSGSDTQYF
few	TRBJ2-5	TRBV11-2	TRBD2	TGTGCCAGCAGCTCCGTAGCGGGAAGATTGTCGGAGACCCAGTACTTC	CASSSVAGRLSETQYF
once	TRBJ2-2	TRBV10-3	-	TGTGCCATCAGTGAGCGGGACACCGGGGAGCTGTTTTTT	CAISERDTGELFF
-	TRBJ2-7	TRBV7-9	TRBD1	TGTGCCAGCAGCTTAAGACAGGGGCTAACCTACGAGCAGTACTTC	CASSLRQGLTYEQYF
-	TRBJ2-3	TRBV10-2	-	TGCGCCAGCAGTGTGCAGATAACAGATACGCAGTATTTT	CASSVQITDTQYF
few	TRBJ2-7	TRBV3-1	-	TGTGCCAGCAGCCAGGCGGAGGGGGAGCAGTACTTC	CASSQAEGEQYF
-	TRBJ2-3	TRBV20-1	TRBD2	TGCAGTGCTCGCTCGGGACTAGCGGGAAGCACAGATACGCAGTATTTT	CSARSGLAGSTDTQYF
few	TRBJ1-1	TRBV20-1	-	TGCAGTGCTAGAGACCGCCGGACGCGAGGTACTGAAGCTTTCTTT	CSARDRRTRGTEAFF
-	TRBJ2-3	TRBV24-1	-	TGTGCCACCAGTGATCTGGGGAAATCCACAGATACGCAGTATTTT	CATSDLGKSTDTQYF
few	TRBJ1-1	TRBV6-6	-	TGTGCCAGCCGTGAGGGGACGATCACTGAAGCTTTCTTT	CASREGTITEAFF
-	TRBJ2-1	TRBV27	-	TGTGCCAGCATAGAGGGGATGGCCTACAATGAGCAGTTCTTC	CASIEGMAYNEQFF